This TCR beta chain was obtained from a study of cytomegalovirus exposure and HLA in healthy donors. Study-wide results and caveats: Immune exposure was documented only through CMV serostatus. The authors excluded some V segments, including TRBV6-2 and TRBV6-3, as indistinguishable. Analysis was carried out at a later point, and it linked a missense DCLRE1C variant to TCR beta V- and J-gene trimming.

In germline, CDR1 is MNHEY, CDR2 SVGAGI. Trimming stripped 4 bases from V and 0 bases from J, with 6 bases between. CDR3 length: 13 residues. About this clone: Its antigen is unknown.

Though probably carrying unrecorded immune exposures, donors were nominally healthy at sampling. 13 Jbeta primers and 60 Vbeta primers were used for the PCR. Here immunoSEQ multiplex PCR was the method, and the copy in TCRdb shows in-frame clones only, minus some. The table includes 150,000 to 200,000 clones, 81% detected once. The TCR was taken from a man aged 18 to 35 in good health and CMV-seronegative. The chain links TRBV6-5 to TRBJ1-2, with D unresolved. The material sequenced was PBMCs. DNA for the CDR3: TGTGCCAGCAGTTTCGAGTCTAACTATGGCTACACCTTC. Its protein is CASSFESNYGYTF.